Listed below are T cell receptor beta chains from one sample, sequenced in a study of T cell changes during pregnancy in multiple sclerosis. Measured with immunoSEQ multiplex PCR; TCRdb has only the in-frame clones, and not every one. This sample carries approximately 92,000 clones, around 93% of them seen once, and the ten largest clones take roughly 0.95%. The specimen was peripheral blood, collected after pregnancy. These receptor sequences come from a female donor with multiple sclerosis, enrolled in a pregnancy study. Each CDR3 is given with its conserved first and last residue. Each record gives: V gene, clone size, D gene, J gene, CDR3 DNA, CDR3 protein. The D gene is left open where the match is weak. Size tells how often a clone was seen (once, few, many) or the class of an expanded clone, and some rows leave it out.

>TRBV10-3|once|-|TRBJ1-1
TGTGCCATCAGGGAGCCAGACAGGAGGAACACTGAAGCTTTCTTT
CAIREPDRRNTEAFF
>TRBV18|-|TRBD2|TRBJ2-1
TGTGCCAGCTCACAAGCCGGGACTAGAGGCAACAATGAGCAGTTCTTC
CASSQAGTRGNNEQFF
>TRBV4-2|-|-|TRBJ1-4
TGTGCCAGCAGCCAAGATACCGAACATCTGTTTTTT
CASSQDTEHLFF
>TRBV11-3|-|-|TRBJ2-7
TGTGCCAGCAGCCCTACAGGGTCTCGGGACTACGAGCAGTACTTC
CASSPTGSRDYEQYF
>TRBV7-6|-|TRBD1|TRBJ1-1
TGTGCCAGCAGCGCGGACAGGGGGGCGGCAGCTTTCTTT
CASSADRGAAAFF
>TRBV30|-|TRBD1|TRBJ1-1
TGTGCCTGGGACAGGGGATTGAACACTGAAGCTTTCTTT
CAWDRGLNTEAFF
>TRBV6-6|-|-|TRBJ2-5
TGTGCCAGCAACACAGGGTCGGTGGAGACCCAGTACTTC
CASNTGSVETQYF
>TRBV19|once|TRBD1|TRBJ2-5
TGTGCCAGTACTGGACAGGGCGGGGAGACCCAGTACTTC
CASTGQGGETQYF
>TRBV5-1|-|TRBD1|TRBJ2-7
TGCGCCAGCAGCCTAACAGGGGGCGGATACGAGCAGTACTTC
CASSLTGGGYEQYF
>TRBV14|-|-|TRBJ2-1
TGTGCCAGCAGCCCGGGAACCTACAATGAGCAGTTCTTC
CASSPGTYNEQFF
>TRBV27|-|TRBD2|TRBJ2-1
TGTGCCAGCAGTTTACTGCTAGCGGGAAGCAATGAGCAGTTCTTC
CASSLLLAGSNEQFF
>TRBV4-2|-|-|TRBJ2-3
TGTGCCAGCAGCGCCGAGGGGGTTCCCCGCACAGATACGCAGTATTTT
CASSAEGVPRTDTQYF
>TRBV5-8|-|-|TRBJ1-4
TGTGCCAGCAGCGAGCGAGGGATTCTCAATGAAAAACTGTTTTTT
CASSERGILNEKLFF
>TRBV6-6|-|TRBD2|TRBJ2-3
TGTGCCAGCAGATCGGGCCCGGGACTAGCGGACAATACGCAGTATTTT
CASRSGPGLADNTQYF
>TRBV19|-|-|TRBJ2-1
TGTGCCAGTGGGGGCAGCGGACTAGGAAACAATGAGCAGTTCTTC
CASGGSGLGNNEQFF
>TRBV7-8|-|TRBD1|TRBJ2-3
TGTGCCAGCAGCTTAAGACAGGGGACTGCAGATACGCAGTATTTT
CASSLRQGTADTQYF
>TRBV19|-|-|TRBJ2-1
TGTGCCAGTACGGGGGACTCAACGGGTGAGCAGTTCTTC
CASTGDSTGEQFF
>TRBV5-1|-|TRBD2|TRBJ2-3
TGCGCCAGCAGCTTCTGGACTAGCGCGTCAGATACGCAGTATTTT
CASSFWTSASDTQYF
>TRBV29-1|-|TRBD1|TRBJ1-1
TGCAGCGTTATAAGGGGACAGGGGAACACTGAAGCTTTCTTT
CSVIRGQGNTEAFF
>TRBV7-8|-|TRBD2|TRBJ2-1
TGTGCCAGCAGCTTAGTTGTAGCGGGAGGAGGTGAGCAGTTCTTC
CASSLVVAGGGEQFF
>TRBV30|-|-|TRBJ1-4
TGTGCCTGGAGCCACAGGTTGAATGAAAAACTGTTTTTT
CAWSHRLNEKLFF
>TRBV18|-|-|TRBJ1-3
TGTGCCAGCTCACCATTTGCGGGGGAGAGAAACACCATATATTTT
CASSPFAGERNTIYF
>TRBV5-1|-|-|TRBJ2-3
TGCGCCAGCAGCTCCCTAGGGGCGGGAAAGACAGATACGCAGTATTTT
CASSSLGAGKTDTQYF
>TRBV5-1|-|-|TRBJ1-1
TGCGCCAGCAGCTTGGTCGTCCAGGGCACTGAAGCTTTCTTT
CASSLVVQGTEAFF
>TRBV14|-|-|TRBJ2-1
TGTGCCAGCAGCCACTTCCGACAGGTTTACAATGAGCAGTTCTTC
CASSHFRQVYNEQFF
>TRBV4-2|-|TRBD2|TRBJ2-4
TGTGCCAGCAGCCCCGCTGTCCGGGAGGAAAACATTCAGTACTTC
CASSPAVREENIQYF
>TRBV19|-|TRBD1|TRBJ2-7
TGTGCCAGTAGTATGTTAGGGGGCGCGTCGGACGAGCAGTACTTC
CASSMLGGASDEQYF
>TRBV13|-|-|TRBJ2-2
TGTGCCAGCAGCTTGTCGAGGGCCGGGGAGCTGTTTTTT
CASSLSRAGELFF
>TRBV6-4|-|TRBD2|TRBJ2-1
TGTGCCAGCAGTGACTCGGGACTAGCGGGAGAAAGCAATGAGCAGTTCTTC
CASSDSGLAGESNEQFF
>TRBV19|once|TRBD2|TRBJ2-1
TGTGCCAGTAGTATCTTCGGGAGGGAGGGCCCTTCGGGAGAGCAGTTCTTC
CASSIFGREGPSGEQFF
>TRBV4-1|-|-|TRBJ1-6
TGCGCCAGCAGCCAAGAAGAGGACTTTGTTGCTTATAATTCACCCCTCCACTTT
CASSQEEDFVAYNSPLHF
>TRBV9|-|-|TRBJ2-1
TGTGCCAGCAGCGTATCCGCCTCCCTGCGGGATGAGCAGTTCTTC
CASSVSASLRDEQFF
>TRBV6-5|-|TRBD1|TRBJ2-7
TGTGCCAGCAGTTACTCCGCTTTACAGGGGGCCTACGAGCAGTACTTC
CASSYSALQGAYEQYF
>TRBV4-2|-|TRBD2|TRBJ2-7
TGTGCCAGCAGCCAAGGGTTGTCTAGCGGGGGCTACGAGCAGTACTTC
CASSQGLSSGGYEQYF
>TRBV2|once|TRBD2|TRBJ2-2
TGTGCCAGCAGTGAGGTGGGACTAGCGGGAGGGGCAAACACCGGGGAGCTGTTTTTT
CASSEVGLAGGANTGELFF
>TRBV29-1|-|TRBD2|TRBJ2-7
TGCAGCGTTGAGGGGACTAGCGGGAGTTTCGAGCAGTACTTC
CSVEGTSGSFEQYF
>TRBV9|-|TRBD1|TRBJ1-6
TGTGCCAGCAGCGAACAGGGGGTGCCACCCCTCCACTTT
CASSEQGVPPLHF
>TRBV13|-|TRBD2|TRBJ2-1
TGTGCCAGCAGCTTAGGGATGGGACTAGCGGGAGGGGAAAATGAGCAGTTCTTC
CASSLGMGLAGGENEQFF
>TRBV14|-|TRBD2|TRBJ2-7
TGTGCCAGCAGCGCACGGGGAGAGCGGGAAGACCCCTACGAGCAGTACTTC
CASSARGEREDPYEQYF
>TRBV28|-|-|TRBJ1-2
TGTGCCAGCACCTTCAGACAGGTCTCTGGCTATGGCTACACCTTC
CASTFRQVSGYGYTF
>TRBV10-2|-|-|TRBJ2-1
TGCGCCAGCAGTGAGTCCGCTAGCGTTATAAATGAGCAGTTCTTC
CASSESASVINEQFF
>TRBV7-9|-|TRBD1|TRBJ2-2
TGTGCCAGCAGCTTCACAGGGGTTACCGGGGAGCTGTTTTTT
CASSFTGVTGELFF
>TRBV27|once|TRBD1|TRBJ2-1
TGTGCCAGCAGTTCGTTACAGGGGGCGCAGGATGAGCAGTTCTTC
CASSSLQGAQDEQFF
>TRBV1|-|-|TRBJ2-1
TGCACCAGCAGCCAAGTGGTAGTAGTGGTTAGCTCCTACAATGAGCAGTTCTTC
CTSSQVVVVVSSYNEQFF
>TRBV27|-|-|TRBJ2-7
TGTGCCAGCAGTTTCGGCAGGGTCTACGAGCAGTACTTC
CASSFGRVYEQYF
>TRBV30|-|TRBD2|TRBJ2-5
TGTGCCTGGAGTGTAGCGGGAGGGGCCCAAGAGACCCAGTACTTC
CAWSVAGGAQETQYF
>TRBV5-5|-|TRBD2|TRBJ2-1
TGTGCCAGCAGCTTGGCAATCCGGTCTAGCGGGAGTGATGAGCAGTTCTTC
CASSLAIRSSGSDEQFF
>TRBV6-4|-|TRBD2|TRBJ2-3
TGTGCCAGCAGTGATGCGGGAGGGCGAGATACGCAGTATTTT
CASSDAGGRDTQYF
>TRBV27|-|-|TRBJ2-2
TGTGCCAGCAGAAAAGCAGGGCTCCTGAACACCGGGGAGCTGTTTTTT
CASRKAGLLNTGELFF
>TRBV9|-|TRBD2|TRBJ2-1
TGTGCCAGCAGCGCACGGACTAGCGGGAGCCATGAGCAGTTCTTC
CASSARTSGSHEQFF
>TRBV5-1|-|TRBD1|TRBJ2-2
TGCGCCAGCAGCCTCCGGGACAGGGGGCCCACCGGGGAGCTGTTTTTT
CASSLRDRGPTGELFF
>TRBV5-1|once|TRBD2|TRBJ2-7
TGCGCCAGCAGTCCGACCATCGGACTAGCGTTCCCCTACGAGCAGTACTTC
CASSPTIGLAFPYEQYF
>TRBV27|-|TRBD2|TRBJ2-7
TGTGCCAGTATCCGGACTAGCGGGAGCTACGAGCAGTACTTC
CASIRTSGSYEQYF
>TRBV18|-|TRBD1|TRBJ2-5
TGTGCCAGCTCACCACTTGGGACAGGGGCAACCCAAGAGACCCAGTACTTC
CASSPLGTGATQETQYF
>TRBV2|-|TRBD2|TRBJ2-1
TGTGCCAGCCGATCGACTAGCGGGAGTGGGGGCTCCTACAATGAGCAGTTCTTC
CASRSTSGSGGSYNEQFF
>TRBV6-4|-|-|TRBJ2-3
TGTGCCAGCAGTCCACGGGGTAGCACAGATACGCAGTATTTT
CASSPRGSTDTQYF
>TRBV7-8|-|-|TRBJ1-3
TGTGCCAGCAGCTTAGTGTTCGGTGGAAACACCATATATTTT
CASSLVFGGNTIYF
>TRBV5-4|-|TRBD2|TRBJ2-5
TGTGCCAGCAGCCTCGGACTAGCGGGAGGAGACCAAGAGACCCAGTACTTC
CASSLGLAGGDQETQYF
>TRBV5-6|-|TRBD1|TRBJ1-1
TGTGCCAGCAGCTGGGGAACCGGGACAGGGTTTAATGAAGCTTTCTTT
CASSWGTGTGFNEAFF